The 5 T cell receptor beta chains in this list originate from one sample, sequenced in a study of T cell responses to AZD1222 COVID-19 vaccine (dated by TCRdb to the early 2020s). Receptors were amplified or captured by the immunoSEQ multiplex PCR assay. Drawn from immuneACCESS, this table holds only the in-frame rearrangements with V and J called that TCRdb kept. Clones are partly lost; checked studies trace under half to an unresolved V gene and leave the rest unexplained. In all, the sample holds some 280,000 clones, and 85% to 95% of those were seen once. The leading ten clones occupy around 0.58% of the sample. The time point label, read with the paper, signifies: about 28 days (+/-7) after the second vaccine dose. The sequencing here drew on peripheral blood, taken 28 days after the second AZD1222 dose. These receptors all stem from an adult who received the AZD1222 COVID-19 vaccine.

The chain employs TRBV5-1 and TRBJ1-1, with 8 nucleotides matching TRBD1. The V and J ends lost 4 bases and 11 bases, in that order; junction bases with no gene match: 13. From germline, CDR1 is SGHRS and CDR2 YFSETQ. The CDR3 length is 14 residues. DNA of the CDR3: TGCGCCAGCAGCCCGCCGTCGCCCAGGGGGCGGGCTTTCTTT. Protein: CASSPPSPRGRAFF. The variable domain in full, with the rest retrieved from reference TRBV5-1 and TRBJ1-1, is KAGVTQTPRYLIKTRGQQVTLSCSPISGHRSVSWYQQTPGQGLQFLFEYFSETQRNKGNFPGRFSGRQFSNSRSEMNVSTLELGDSALYLCASSPPSPRGRAFFGQGTRLTVV.

This rearrangement joins TRBV24-1 to TRBJ1-1; perhaps TRBD1 as D (5 bases). The CDR3 has 15 residues. The V gene lost 3 bases and the J gene lost 3 bases, with 13 bases spanning the gap. Germline CDR1 KGHDR, CDR2 SFDVKD. CDR3 DNA sequence: TGTGCCACCAGTGATCCACGGGGGGATCACACTGAAGCTTTCTTT. Protein product: CATSDPRGDHTEAFF.

This sequence joins TRBV28 and TRBJ1-6; D might be TRBD1 (5 bases). The V gene lost 5 bases and the J gene lost 9 bases, with 8 bases spanning the gap. This CDR3 contains 12 residues. Germline V CDR1 and CDR2: MDHEN, SYDVKM. The CDR3 reads CASSLTVSPLHF. Here the CDR3 DNA reads TGTGCCAGCAGTCTGACAGTTTCACCCCTCCACTTT.

The J gene is TRBJ2-2, the V gene TRBV6-4, with 8 bases aligning to TRBD1. Germline values: CDR1 MRHNA, CDR2 SNTAGT. This CDR3 spans 14 amino acids. The junction had 4 bases not matched to a gene; V was cut back by 6 bases and J by 4 bases. CDR3 nucleotide sequence: TGTGCCAGCAGCGGACAGGGCGGCACCGGGGAGCTGTTTTTT. Its translation is CASSGQGGTGELFF.

The chain employs TRBV3-1 (or the pseudogene TRBV3-2) and TRBJ1-3, with 7 bases matching TRBD1. There are 16 residues in the CDR3. V shed 6 bases and J 4 bases; nucleotides not matched to a gene: 12. CDR1 and CDR2 (germline): LGHDT, YNNKEL (reference sequence). CDR3 in DNA: TGTGCCAGCAGTCAGACAGGGCCTCGAGCCGGAAACACCATATATTTT. Translating it yields CASSQTGPRAGNTIYF.